This TCR beta chain comes out of a study of T cell changes during pregnancy in multiple sclerosis. CDR1 MNHEY and CDR2 SVGAGI come from the germline V gene. V gave up 5 bases and J gave up 4 bases, with 14 bases separating them. The CDR3 is 14 amino acids. TCRdb's copy holds only in-frame clones and misses some; the assay was immunoSEQ multiplex PCR. The sample lists more than 25,000 clones, nearly 90% seen once, with around 10% in the top ten. The specimen was CD8+ T cells from peripheral blood mononuclear cells, collected in the third trimester of pregnancy. The chain carries TRBV6-5 and TRBJ1-1; D perhaps matches TRBD1 (5 bases). The clonotype originates from a female donor with multiple sclerosis, enrolled in a pregnancy study. The CDR3 DNA reads as TGTGCCAGCAGTCCCTACAGGTCAGGCACTGAAGCTTTCTTT. This codes for CASSPYRSGTEAFF.